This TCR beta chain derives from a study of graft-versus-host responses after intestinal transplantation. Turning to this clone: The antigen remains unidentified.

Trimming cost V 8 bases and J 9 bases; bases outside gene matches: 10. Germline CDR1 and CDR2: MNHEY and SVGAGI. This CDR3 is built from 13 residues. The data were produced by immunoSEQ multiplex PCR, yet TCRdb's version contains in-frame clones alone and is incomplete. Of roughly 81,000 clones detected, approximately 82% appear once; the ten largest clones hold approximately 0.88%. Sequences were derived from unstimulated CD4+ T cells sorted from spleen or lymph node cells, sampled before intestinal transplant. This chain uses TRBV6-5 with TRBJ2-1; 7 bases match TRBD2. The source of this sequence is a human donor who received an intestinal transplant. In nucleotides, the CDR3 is TGTGCCAGCCTTCCTCAGCGGGAAGCTGAGCAGTTCTTC. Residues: CASLPQREAEQFF.